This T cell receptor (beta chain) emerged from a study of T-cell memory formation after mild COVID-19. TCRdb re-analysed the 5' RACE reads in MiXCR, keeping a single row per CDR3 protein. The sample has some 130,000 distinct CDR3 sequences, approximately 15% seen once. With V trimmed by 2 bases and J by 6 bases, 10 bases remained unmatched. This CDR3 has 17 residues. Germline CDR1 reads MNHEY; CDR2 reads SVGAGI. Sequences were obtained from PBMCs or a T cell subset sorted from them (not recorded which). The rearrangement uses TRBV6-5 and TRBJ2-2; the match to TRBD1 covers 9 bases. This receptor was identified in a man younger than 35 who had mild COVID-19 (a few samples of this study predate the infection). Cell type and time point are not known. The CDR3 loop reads CASSYTSDRGGAGELFF. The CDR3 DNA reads TGTGCCAGCAGTTACACCTCGGACAGGGGAGGAGCCGGGGAGCTGTTTTTT.